Sequencing of this T cell receptor (beta chain) was carried out in a study of T cells after yellow fever vaccination. A note on this clonotype: Its cognate antigen is unknown.

General study points: When the response was secondary, it was weaker but reached its peak faster, day 5 versus 15.

Trimming removed 3 bases at V and 4 bases at J, with 10 bases between. The CDR3 runs to 14 residues. UMIs were added to TCR cDNA along with a universal primer site when it was made by 5'RACE template switching. TCRdb reprocessed the 5' RACE reads with MiXCR, giving one entry per CDR3 protein. The table shows some 170,000 distinct CDR3 sequences, with about a tenth occurring only once. V usage is TRBV12-3 or TRBV12-4 and J usage is TRBJ1-5; perhaps TRBD1 as D (6 bases). This receptor was identified in a man aged 18 to 30 who received the YFV17D yellow fever vaccine. The source material was CD8+ T cells sorted from PBMCs, sampled 45 days after the yellow fever booster vaccination. As DNA, the CDR3 is TGTGCCAGCAGTTTCGACAGGACAAATCAGCCCCAGCATTTT. Its translation is CASSFDRTNQPQHF.